A selection of T cell receptor beta chains follows, all from one sample in a study of blood T cell repertoires in COVID-19. Assay: immunoSEQ multiplex PCR; the TCRdb copy retains only in-frame clones and omits some. The top ten clones hold roughly 4% of a sample with over 100,000 clones, roughly 86% of them seen once. Sequenced input: peripheral blood. All receptors come from a man aged 35-49 years with acute or convalescent COVID-19. Each CDR3 is given with its conserved first and last residue. A D gene is named only where the DNA matches it firmly. Not all rows give a size; the values are once, few, many and, for expanded clones, a class.

DNA	CDR3	V	size	J	D
TGTGCCAGCAGCTTGGATGGACAGGGAAACACTGAAGCTTTCTTT	CASSLDGQGNTEAFF	TRBV5-4	NA	TRBJ1-1	TRBD1
TGTGCCAGCAGCATTAGACAGAATAATTCACCCCTCCACTTT	CASSIRQNNSPLHF	TRBV7-9	once	TRBJ1-6	NA
TGTGCCAGCAGTGAAATGGCGTCGGGGAACACTGAAGCTTTCTTT	CASSEMASGNTEAFF	TRBV6-1	NA	TRBJ1-1	NA
TGTGCCACCACCAGGGGGCGTAACGGGGAGCTGTTTTTT	CATTRGRNGELFF	TRBV15	NA	TRBJ2-2	TRBD1
TGTGCCAGTAGTACCGGACAGGTTTGGGAAAAACTGTTTTTT	CASSTGQVWEKLFF	TRBV19	few	TRBJ1-4	TRBD1
TGTGCCACCAGTGATCCCGGGGACAGGGGCGATGAGCAGTTCTTC	CATSDPGDRGDEQFF	TRBV24-1	once	TRBJ2-1	TRBD1
TGTGCCAGCAGCCGGACAGTGAACACTGAAGCTTTCTTT	CASSRTVNTEAFF	TRBV3-1/TRBV3-2	NA	TRBJ1-1	NA
TGTGCCAGCAGGGATCCCGGGGGCTATAATTCACCCCTCCACTTT	CASRDPGGYNSPLHF	TRBV6-5	NA	TRBJ1-6	NA
TGTGCCATCGCCGGGACAGGGGGCTGGAATGAGCAGTTCTTC	CAIAGTGGWNEQFF	TRBV10-3	NA	TRBJ2-1	TRBD1
TGTGCCACCAGCAGGCACGTCGGACTAGCGGGGAATGAGCAGTTCTTC	CATSRHVGLAGNEQFF	TRBV15	NA	TRBJ2-1	TRBD2
TGCGCCAGCTCGGACAGGGGTAAGGATGAGCAGTTCTTC	CASSDRGKDEQFF	TRBV5-1	NA	TRBJ2-1	TRBD1
TGTGCCAGCAGCTTGGGGGGGCCCACTCCAAGCTCTGGAAACACCATATATTTT	CASSLGGPTPSSGNTIYF	TRBV5-4	NA	TRBJ1-3	NA
TGTGCCACCAGCACACTCGCCAGCGGCCCACACAATGAGCAGTTCTTC	CATSTLASGPHNEQFF	TRBV15	few	TRBJ2-1	NA
TGTGCCAGCAGCTTGGCTGTTACCGGGACAGGGGGCGGGAATGAGCAGTTCTTC	CASSLAVTGTGGGNEQFF	TRBV5-4	NA	TRBJ2-1	TRBD1
TGTGCCAGCAGCTTTGGGCTTAAGGAGGATGAGCAGTTCTTC	CASSFGLKEDEQFF	TRBV11-2	NA	TRBJ2-1	NA
TGTGCCAGCACAATAAGACTAGCGGGGGGCTCTAGCACAGATACGCAGTATTTT	CASTIRLAGGSSTDTQYF	TRBV2	NA	TRBJ2-3	TRBD2
TGTGCCAGCAGCCAATTTGTCGGCGGGAGTGAGACCCAGTACTTC	CASSQFVGGSETQYF	TRBV3-1/TRBV3-2	NA	TRBJ2-5	TRBD2
TGCGCCAGCAGCCAACAGGGTGTAGGGCAGCCCCAGCATTTT	CASSQQGVGQPQHF	TRBV5-1	NA	TRBJ1-5	NA
TGTGCCACCAGTCTGGGGCATGGCTATGGCTACACCTTC	CATSLGHGYGYTF	TRBV24-1	once	TRBJ1-2	NA
TGTGCCAGCAGTGACGGGGGAGGCACTGAAGCTTTCTTT	CASSDGGGTEAFF	TRBV6-4	NA	TRBJ1-1	NA
TGTGCCAGCAGCCAAGCGGTGGAAGGACTAGCGGATTACAATGAGCAGTTCTTC	CASSQAVEGLADYNEQFF	TRBV14	NA	TRBJ2-1	TRBD2
TGTGCCAGCAGCTCGGGGGACTACCTCTACAATGAGCAGTTCTTC	CASSSGDYLYNEQFF	TRBV9	NA	TRBJ2-1	TRBD2
TGTGCCAGTAGGGACAGGGGGAACGTCTATGGCTACACCTTC	CASRDRGNVYGYTF	TRBV19	NA	TRBJ1-2	TRBD1
TGTGCCAGCAGTTTAGAGAGCACAGATACGCAGTATTTT	CASSLESTDTQYF	TRBV6-2/TRBV6-3	NA	TRBJ2-3	NA
TGCGCCAGCAGCTTAGACAACCCTGGAAACACCATATATTTT	CASSLDNPGNTIYF	TRBV5-1	NA	TRBJ1-3	NA
TGTGCCAGCAGCTTATTATCCCTTACTAGCTTCAGCGGGGAGCTGTTTTTT	CASSLLSLTSFSGELFF	TRBV7-2	NA	TRBJ2-2	NA
TGTGCCAGTAGTTATACCGGGACAATCCTCCCTGCGCCCCAGCATTTT	CASSYTGTILPAPQHF	TRBV19	NA	TRBJ1-5	NA
TGTGCCAGCAGCTTAGACACTAGGGGGACAGGCCTTGATGGCTACACCTTC	CASSLDTRGTGLDGYTF	TRBV7-9	NA	TRBJ1-2	TRBD1
TGTGCCAGCAGGGGGACAGGGGTAAGCTATGGCTACACCTTC	CASRGTGVSYGYTF	TRBV6-5	NA	TRBJ1-2	TRBD1
TGTGTCAGCTCACCGGGACTCCAGACCGGGGAGCTGTTTTTT	CVSSPGLQTGELFF	TRBV18	NA	TRBJ2-2	NA
TGCGCCAGCAGCTTCGGGAAAGGGGGCGTCACTGAAGCTTTCTTT	CASSFGKGGVTEAFF	TRBV5-1	NA	TRBJ1-1	TRBD1
TGCGCCAGCAGCCTAACTGGGGGGTATCAGCCCCAGCATTTT	CASSLTGGYQPQHF	TRBV4-1	NA	TRBJ1-5	NA
TGTGCCTCGACGACGACAGGGATCACTGAAGCTTTCTTT	CASTTTGITEAFF	TRBV10-3	NA	TRBJ1-1	TRBD1
TGTGCCTGGGGGACAGGGATTACAGATACGCAGTATTTT	CAWGTGITDTQYF	TRBV30	NA	TRBJ2-3	TRBD1
TGTGCCAGCAGGGCGGGGGGGCCGACAGATACGCAGTATTTT	CASRAGGPTDTQYF	TRBV3-1/TRBV3-2	NA	TRBJ2-3	TRBD2
TGTGCCAGCAGCTTGTTTCGAGTAGGGGGCACAGATACGCAGTATTTT	CASSLFRVGGTDTQYF	TRBV5-4	few	TRBJ2-3	NA
TGTGCCAGCAGCTTAGACTTGGGCTTTGGCACAGATACGCAGTATTTT	CASSLDLGFGTDTQYF	TRBV11-3	once	TRBJ2-3	NA
TGTGCCAGCAGCCCTAACGCGGAAAGAACCGGGGAGCTGTTTTTT	CASSPNAERTGELFF	TRBV7-3	once	TRBJ2-2	NA
TGTGCCAGCAGCTCCCTCCCTAAACTTGAAGCTTTCTTT	CASSSLPKLEAFF	TRBV11-2	NA	TRBJ1-1	NA
TGTGCCAGCAGCCGGACTAGCGATGGGGAGACCCAGTACTTC	CASSRTSDGETQYF	TRBV5-4	NA	TRBJ2-5	TRBD2
TGCGCCAGCAGCCAAGATGGCAGGGAGGTCAATCAGCCCCAGCATTTT	CASSQDGREVNQPQHF	TRBV4-1	NA	TRBJ1-5	NA
TGTGCCAGCAGCTTAGTTGGCGGGAGGACATACGAGCAGTACTTC	CASSLVGGRTYEQYF	TRBV7-8	NA	TRBJ2-7	TRBD2
TGTGCCAGCAGTGAGAGGGCCACGTCGGGCATTCAGTACTTC	CASSERATSGIQYF	TRBV2	many	TRBJ2-4	NA
TGTGCCAGCAGCTTGTCCGGGACATCCGCTTACGAGCAGTACTTC	CASSLSGTSAYEQYF	TRBV5-5	once	TRBJ2-7	NA
TGTGCCAGCAGCCCTCGGGGGACTATGCCCTACAATGAGCAGTTCTTC	CASSPRGTMPYNEQFF	TRBV7-9	NA	TRBJ2-1	TRBD2
TGCGCCAGCAGCTTGGGACCCTGGATAGCGGGGACCCCACAAGAGACCCAGTACTTC	CASSLGPWIAGTPQETQYF	TRBV5-1	few	TRBJ2-5	TRBD2
TGTGCCAGCAGCTTAGCTCAGGGGGCCGTCAATGAGCAGTTCTTC	CASSLAQGAVNEQFF	TRBV11-2	NA	TRBJ2-1	TRBD1